One and the same sample provided the 18 T cell receptor beta chains below, sequenced in a study of blood T cell repertoires in COVID-19. TCRdb's copy holds only in-frame clones and misses some; the assay was immunoSEQ multiplex PCR. The table records 110,000 to 150,000 clones, 81% of them present only once. The sequenced sample consisted of peripheral blood. The receptors come from a human donor in a cohort sampled during active COVID-19.

The chain carries TRBV3-1 (or the pseudogene TRBV3-2) and TRBJ2-1, with D possibly being TRBD2 (6 bases). This CDR3 comprises 14 residues. Per germline, CDR1 LGHDT and CDR2 YNNKEL (reference sequence). Trimming pared 2 bases from V and 7 bases from J, leaving 12 bases between. The CDR3 coding sequence is TGTGCCAGCAGCCAACCCCCTAGCGAAAATGAGCAGTTCTTC. Translating gives CASSQPPSENEQFF.

The chain employs TRBV6-2 or TRBV6-3 and TRBJ2-7, with 13 bases matching TRBD2. The CDR3 spans 16 residues. Germline V lookup: CDR1 MNHEY, CDR2 SVGEGT. V lost 6 bases and J lost 4; bases outside the gene matches: 9. CDR3 nucleotide sequence: TGTGCCAGCAGCCCCGGGACTAGCGGGATGAGATACGAGCAGTACTTC. Its translation is CASSPGTSGMRYEQYF.

This chain joins TRBV14 and TRBJ1-1, with a tentative D call TRBD1 (5 bases). Germline V gene data show CDR1 as SGHDN and CDR2 as FVKESK. The CDR3 has 13 residues. V lost 3 bases to trimming and J lost 7 bases, with 12 bases between them. Written as DNA, the CDR3 is TGTGCCAGCAGCCAGGACAATAGTCGTGAAGCTTTCTTT. This codes for CASSQDNSREAFF.

The J gene is TRBJ2-7, the V gene TRBV27, with a possible D match to TRBD2 (6 bases). V was trimmed by 0 bases and J by 4 bases, leaving 19 bases between them. Per the germline V gene, CDR1 is MNHEY and CDR2 is SMNVEV (reference sequence). CDR3 size: 17 residues. The chain's CDR3 is CASSLSLGTPRFYEQYF. The CDR3 DNA follows: TGTGCCAGCAGTTTATCACTTGGGACTCCGCGCTTTTACGAGCAGTACTTC.

This clone appeared once. The chain recombines TRBV2 with TRBJ2-1; TRBD2 matches 10 bases. Trimming at V came to 6 bases and at J to 4 bases, leaving 12 bases not matched to a gene. This CDR3 contains 17 residues. In germline, CDR1 is SNHLY, CDR2 FYNNEI. For the CDR3, the DNA is TGTGCCAGCAGCCCGCCTCTAGCGGGGGAGAAGTACAATGAGCAGTTCTTC. It encodes CASSPPLAGEKYNEQFF.

The CDR3 coding sequence is TGTGCCAGCAGCCAACTCCCGGGACGGGGGGGTTCCTACGAGCAGTACTTC. It is translated as CASSQLPGRGGSYEQYF. The chain combines TRBV3-1 (or the pseudogene TRBV3-2) with TRBJ2-7, with 8 bases identical to TRBD2. The CDR3 consists of 17 residues. V lost 2 bases and J lost 1; bases outside the gene matches: 10. Per the germline V gene, CDR1 is LGHDT and CDR2 is YNNKEL (reference sequence).

DNA of the CDR3: TGTGCCAGCAGCGCCCGGGACAGGGTCGAGCAGTACTTC. Translation: CASSARDRVEQYF. The chain carries TRBV5-6 and TRBJ2-7; 9 bases align to TRBD1. Trimming at V came to 4 bases and at J to 6 bases, leaving 5 bases not matched to a gene. This CDR3 is built from 13 residues. In germline, CDR1 is SGHDT, CDR2 YYEEEE.

This chain links TRBV4-3 with TRBJ2-7; a possible D gene is TRBD1 (5 bases). Germline loops: CDR1 LGHNA, CDR2 YSLEER. Trimming pared 3 bases from V and 5 bases from J, leaving 17 bases between. This CDR3 has 15 residues. CDR3 DNA sequence: TGCGCCAGCAGCCAGACCACAGGTGGTTTTAACGAGCAGTACTTC. This codes for CASSQTTGGFNEQYF.

The chain recombines TRBV7-6 with TRBJ2-7, with 10 bases aligning to TRBD2. The CDR3 runs 15 residues. Germline-derived CDR1 and CDR2 are SGHVS and FNYEAQ. After removal of 1 base from V and 5 bases from J, the junction contained 5 bases not matched to a gene. The CDR3 DNA reads as TGTGCCAGCAGCTTAGGGGGAGCGGGAGGGAACGAGCAGTACTTC. Its translation is CASSLGGAGGNEQYF. The variable domain in full, completed from reference TRBV7-6 and TRBJ2-7, reads GAGVSQSPRYKVTKRGQDVALRCDPISGHVSLYWYRQALGQGPEFLTYFNYEAQQDKSGLPNDRFSAERPEGSISTLTIQRTEQRDSAMYRCASSLGGAGGNEQYFGPGTRLTVT.

The chain employs TRBV3-1 (or the pseudogene TRBV3-2) and TRBJ2-5; 7 nucleotides match TRBD2. The length of the CDR3 is 15 residues. V trimming: 0 bases; J trimming: 1 base; junction bases outside the gene matches: 2. Germline lookup yields CDR1 LGHDT and CDR2 YNNKEL (reference sequence). The CDR3, as DNA: TGTGCCAGCAGCCAAGAAGCGGGACGCCAAGAGACCCAGTACTTC. Its translation: CASSQEAGRQETQYF.

The genes are TRBV19 and TRBJ2-1; 7 bases are a match to TRBD2. Germline V gene sequence: CDR1 LNHDA, CDR2 SQIVND (reference sequence). The CDR3 loop spans 14 amino acids. With V trimmed by 3 bases and J by 6 bases, 5 bases remained unmatched. CDR3 in amino acids: CASSMGGSVNEQFF. CDR3 DNA sequence: TGTGCCAGTAGTATGGGAGGGAGTGTCAATGAGCAGTTCTTC.

The chain combines TRBV24-1 with TRBJ2-3, with D perhaps TRBD2 (6 bases). CDR1 and CDR2 (germline): KGHDR, SFDVKD. The CDR3 sequence is 15 residues long. V gave up 9 bases and J gave up 2 bases, with 17 bases separating them. Here the CDR3 reads CATSSRDLFTDTQYF. Written as DNA, the CDR3 is TGTGCCACCTCTTCCCGGGACTTGTTCACAGATACGCAGTATTTT.

This chain connects TRBV5-4 to TRBJ1-3; no firm D call. Germline CDR1 reads SGHNT; CDR2 reads YYREEE (reference sequence). This CDR3 is built from 16 residues. Trimming took 4 bases from V and 4 from J, leaving 18 bases between them. The CDR3 DNA follows: TGTGCCAGCAGCATATTCGGTGCAGCGCAGGGAAACACCATATATTTT. Translated: CASSIFGAAQGNTIYF.

The chain joins TRBV7-2 to TRBJ2-7, with D perhaps TRBD1 (5 bases). The V end was cut by 3 bases, the J end by 0 bases, with 6 bases between. There are 13 residues in the CDR3. CDR1 and CDR2 (germline): SGHTA, FQGNSA. Written as DNA, the CDR3 is TGTGCCAGCAGCTTCCAGGGCTCCTACGAGCAGTACTTC. This translates into CASSFQGSYEQYF. The variable domain in full, with the rest retrieved from reference TRBV7-2 and TRBJ2-7, is GAGVSQSPSNKVTEKGKDVELRCDPISGHTALYWYRQSLGQGLEFLIYFQGNSAPDKSGLPSDRFSAERTGGSVSTLTIQRTQQEDSAVYLCASSFQGSYEQYFGPGTRLTVT.

V and J are TRBV18 and TRBJ2-1; possibly TRBD2 for D (6 bases). Trimming stripped 1 base from V and 0 bases from J, with 16 bases between. Germline V CDR1 and CDR2: KGHSH, LQKENI. The CDR3 totals 18 residues. CDR3 sequence: CASSPRVAAASSYNEQFF. In nucleotides, the CDR3 is TGTGCCAGCTCACCACGAGTAGCGGCCGCCAGCTCCTACAATGAGCAGTTCTTC. The variable domain in full, completed from reference TRBV18 and TRBJ2-1, reads NAGVMQNPRHLVRRRGQEARLRCSPMKGHSHVYWYRQLPEEGLKFMVYLQKENIIDESGMPKERFSAEFPKEGPSILRIQQVVRGDSAAYFCASSPRVAAASSYNEQFFGPGTRLTVL.

The chain is built from TRBV7-2 and TRBJ2-7, with 7 bases lining up with TRBD2. The CDR3 consists of 14 residues. With V trimmed by 5 bases and J by 2 bases, 6 bases remained unmatched. Per the germline V gene, CDR1 is SGHTA and CDR2 is FQGNSA. CDR3 region: CASSLGEGTYEQYF. The DNA of the CDR3 is TGTGCCAGCAGCCTTGGGGAGGGGACCTACGAGCAGTACTTC.

This clone appeared once. The V call is TRBV7-9, the J call TRBJ2-7, with D possibly matching TRBD1 (6 bases). Deletions cut 5 bases from V and 3 bases from J, with 14 bases between. This CDR3 region has 14 residues. Germline CDR1 and CDR2: SEHNR and FQNEAQ (reference sequence). CDR3 nucleotide sequence: TGTGCCAGCAGCAAACAGGGAATCCTCTACGAGCAGTACTTC. Translated: CASSKQGILYEQYF.

The chain links TRBV28 to TRBJ2-7; 11 bases agree with TRBD2. The ends lost 6 bases at V and 1 base at J; junction bases unmatched: 5. The CDR3 runs 15 residues. Germline loops: CDR1 MDHEN, CDR2 SYDVKM. The CDR3: CASRIAGGPSYEQYF. The DNA of the CDR3 is TGTGCCAGCAGGATAGCGGGAGGGCCTTCCTACGAGCAGTACTTC.